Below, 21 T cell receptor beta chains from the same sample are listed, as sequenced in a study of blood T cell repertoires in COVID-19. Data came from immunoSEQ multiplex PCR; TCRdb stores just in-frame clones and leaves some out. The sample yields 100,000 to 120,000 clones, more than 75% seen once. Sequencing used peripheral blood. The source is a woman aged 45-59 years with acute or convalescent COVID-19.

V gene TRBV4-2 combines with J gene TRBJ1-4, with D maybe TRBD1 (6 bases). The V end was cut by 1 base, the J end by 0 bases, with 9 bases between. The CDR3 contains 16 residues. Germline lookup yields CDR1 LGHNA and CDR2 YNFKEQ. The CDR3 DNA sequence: TGTGCCAGCAGCCAAGGAGGGGGAGCAACTAATGAAAAACTGTTTTTT. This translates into CASSQGGGATNEKLFF.

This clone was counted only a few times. The CDR3 bases are TGTGCCAGCCTTGGACAGGGGGCGTATCTAGAGACCCAGTACTTC. It yields the protein CASLGQGAYLETQYF. This chain connects TRBV6-5 to TRBJ2-5; 11 nucleotides align to TRBD1. Losses at the gene ends were 8 bases for V and 4 bases for J; bases not matched to a gene: 9. CDR1 MNHEY and CDR2 SVGAGI come from the germline V gene. This CDR3 has 15 residues.

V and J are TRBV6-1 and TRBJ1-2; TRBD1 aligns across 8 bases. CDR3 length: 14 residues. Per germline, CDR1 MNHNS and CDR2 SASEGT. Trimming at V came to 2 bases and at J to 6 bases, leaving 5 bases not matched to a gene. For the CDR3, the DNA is TGTGCCAGCAGTGAACTTACAGGGGGGCATGGCTACACCTTC. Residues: CASSELTGGHGYTF.

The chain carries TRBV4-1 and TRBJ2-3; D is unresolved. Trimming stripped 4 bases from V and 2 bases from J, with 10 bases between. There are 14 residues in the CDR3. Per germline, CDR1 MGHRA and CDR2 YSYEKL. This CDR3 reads CASSLGINTDTQYF. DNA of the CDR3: TGCGCCAGCAGCCTCGGTATCAACACAGATACGCAGTATTTT.

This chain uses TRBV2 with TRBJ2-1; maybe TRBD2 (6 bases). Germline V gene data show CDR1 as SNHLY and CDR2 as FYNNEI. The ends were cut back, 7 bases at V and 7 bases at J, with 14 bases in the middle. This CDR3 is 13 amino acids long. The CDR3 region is CASTRTKANEQFF. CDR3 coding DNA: TGTGCCAGCACCCGGACTAAAGCGAATGAGCAGTTCTTC.

As DNA, the CDR3 is TGTGCCAGCAGTTTATTGACAGGGGTCTATGGCTACACCTTC. Its protein product is CASSLLTGVYGYTF. The V and J genes are TRBV28 and TRBJ1-2; 8 bases fit TRBD1. V was clipped by 1 base and J by 4 bases; unmatched bases: 2. Germline V gene sequence: CDR1 MDHEN, CDR2 SYDVKM. The CDR3 spans 14 residues.

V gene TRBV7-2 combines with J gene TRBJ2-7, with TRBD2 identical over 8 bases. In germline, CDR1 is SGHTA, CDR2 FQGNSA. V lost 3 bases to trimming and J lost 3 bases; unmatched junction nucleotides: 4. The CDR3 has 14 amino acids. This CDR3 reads CASSLEGLDYEQYF. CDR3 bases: TGTGCCAGCAGCTTGGAGGGACTAGACTACGAGCAGTACTTC.

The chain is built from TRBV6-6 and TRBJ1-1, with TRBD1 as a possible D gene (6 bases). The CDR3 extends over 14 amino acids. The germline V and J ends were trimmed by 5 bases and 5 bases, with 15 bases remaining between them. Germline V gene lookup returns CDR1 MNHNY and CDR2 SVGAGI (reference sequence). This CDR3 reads CASSTYREGTEAFF. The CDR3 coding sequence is TGTGCCAGCAGTACCTACAGGGAGGGGACTGAAGCTTTCTTT.

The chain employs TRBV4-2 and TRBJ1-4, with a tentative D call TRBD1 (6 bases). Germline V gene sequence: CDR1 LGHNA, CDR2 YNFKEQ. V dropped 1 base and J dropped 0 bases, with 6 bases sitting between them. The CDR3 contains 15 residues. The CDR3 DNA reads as TGTGCCAGCAGCCAAGGACAGGCAACTAATGAAAAACTGTTTTTT. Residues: CASSQGQATNEKLFF.

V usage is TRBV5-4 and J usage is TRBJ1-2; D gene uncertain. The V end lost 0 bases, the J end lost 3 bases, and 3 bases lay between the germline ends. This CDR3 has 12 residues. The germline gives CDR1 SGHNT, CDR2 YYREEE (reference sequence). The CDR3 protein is CASSLADYGYTF. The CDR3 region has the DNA TGTGCCAGCAGCTTGGCCGACTATGGCTACACCTTC. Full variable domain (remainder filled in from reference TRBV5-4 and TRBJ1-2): ETGVTQSPTHLIKTRGQQVTLRCSSQSGHNTVSWYQQALGQGPQFIFQYYREEENGRGNFPPRFSGLQFPNYSSELNVNALELDDSALYLCASSLADYGYTFGSGTRLTVV.

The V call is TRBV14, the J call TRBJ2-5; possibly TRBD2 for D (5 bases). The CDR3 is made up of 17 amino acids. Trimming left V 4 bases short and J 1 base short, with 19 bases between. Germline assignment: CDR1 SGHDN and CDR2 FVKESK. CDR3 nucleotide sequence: TGTGCCAGCAGCCGACCGGTTGCGGGCACTTCCCAAGAGACCCAGTACTTC. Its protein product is CASSRPVAGTSQETQYF. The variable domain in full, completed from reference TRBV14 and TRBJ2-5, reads EAGVTQFPSHSVIEKGQTVTLRCDPISGHDNLYWYRRVMGKEIKFLLHFVKESKQDESGMPNNRFLAERTGGTYSTLKVQPAELEDSGVYFCASSRPVAGTSQETQYFGPGTRLLVL.

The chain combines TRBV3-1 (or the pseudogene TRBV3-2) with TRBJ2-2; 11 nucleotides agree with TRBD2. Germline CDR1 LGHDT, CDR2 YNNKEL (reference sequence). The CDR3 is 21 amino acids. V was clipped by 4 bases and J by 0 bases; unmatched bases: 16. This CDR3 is CASSPAGLLAGAGSNTGELFF. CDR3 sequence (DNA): TGTGCCAGCAGCCCCGCCGGGCTACTAGCGGGAGCGGGGTCGAACACCGGGGAGCTGTTTTTT.

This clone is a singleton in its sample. DNA of the CDR3: TGCGCCAGCAGCTTAGTCCCACAGGGCGAAGATACGCAGTATTTT. It yields the protein CASSLVPQGEDTQYF. This chain connects TRBV5-1 to TRBJ2-3; TRBD1 might be the D (6 bases). The V end lost 2 bases, the J end lost 5 bases, and 15 bases lay between the germline ends. The CDR3 has 15 residues. The germline V gene has CDR1 SGHRS and CDR2 YFSETQ.

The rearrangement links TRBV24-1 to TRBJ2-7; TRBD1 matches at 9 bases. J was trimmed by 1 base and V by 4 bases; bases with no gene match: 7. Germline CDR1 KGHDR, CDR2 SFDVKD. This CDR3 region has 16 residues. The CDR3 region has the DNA TGTGCCACCAGTGACCCTGGGACAGGGAATTCCTACGAGCAGTACTTC. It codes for CATSDPGTGNSYEQYF.

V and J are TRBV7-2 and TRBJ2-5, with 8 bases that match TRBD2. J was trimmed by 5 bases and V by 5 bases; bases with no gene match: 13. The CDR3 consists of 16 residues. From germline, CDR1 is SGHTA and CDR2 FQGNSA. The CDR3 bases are TGTGCCAGCAGCACCTCAAGCGGGAGTCGGGGGGAGACCCAGTACTTC. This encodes CASSTSSGSRGETQYF.

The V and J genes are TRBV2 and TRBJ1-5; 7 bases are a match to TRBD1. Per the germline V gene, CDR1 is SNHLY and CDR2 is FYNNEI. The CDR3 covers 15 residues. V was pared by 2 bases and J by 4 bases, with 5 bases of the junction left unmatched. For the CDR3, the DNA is TGTGCCAGCAGTGAAACATCGGGACAGAATCAGCCCCAGCATTTT. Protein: CASSETSGQNQPQHF.

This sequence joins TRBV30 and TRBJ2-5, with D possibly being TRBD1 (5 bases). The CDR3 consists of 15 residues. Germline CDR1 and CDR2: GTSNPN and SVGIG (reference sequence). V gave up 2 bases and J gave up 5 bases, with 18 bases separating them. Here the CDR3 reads CAWSNLQSGAETQYF. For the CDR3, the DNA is TGTGCCTGGAGTAACCTCCAGTCTGGGGCTGAGACCCAGTACTTC.

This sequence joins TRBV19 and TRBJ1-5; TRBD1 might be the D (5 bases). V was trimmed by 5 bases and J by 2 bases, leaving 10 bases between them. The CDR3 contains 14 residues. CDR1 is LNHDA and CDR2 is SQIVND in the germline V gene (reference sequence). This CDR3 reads CASSRGYGNQPQHF. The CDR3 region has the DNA TGTGCCAGTAGTCGGGGGTACGGCAATCAGCCCCAGCATTTT.

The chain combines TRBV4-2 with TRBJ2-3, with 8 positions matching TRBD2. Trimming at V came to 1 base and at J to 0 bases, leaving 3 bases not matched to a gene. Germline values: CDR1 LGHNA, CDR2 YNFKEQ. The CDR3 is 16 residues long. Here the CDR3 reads CASSQGSGGSTDTQYF. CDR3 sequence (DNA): TGTGCCAGCAGCCAAGGGAGCGGGGGTAGCACAGATACGCAGTATTTT.

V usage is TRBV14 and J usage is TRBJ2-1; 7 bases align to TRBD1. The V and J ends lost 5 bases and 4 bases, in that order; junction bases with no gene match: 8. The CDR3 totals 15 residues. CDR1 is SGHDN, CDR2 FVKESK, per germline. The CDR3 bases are TGTGCCAGCAGCTTCCACAGGGGACCTTACAATGAGCAGTTCTTC. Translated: CASSFHRGPYNEQFF. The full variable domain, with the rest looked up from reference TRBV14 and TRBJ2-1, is EAGVTQFPSHSVIEKGQTVTLRCDPISGHDNLYWYRRVMGKEIKFLLHFVKESKQDESGMPNNRFLAERTGGTYSTLKVQPAELEDSGVYFCASSFHRGPYNEQFFGPGTRLTVL.

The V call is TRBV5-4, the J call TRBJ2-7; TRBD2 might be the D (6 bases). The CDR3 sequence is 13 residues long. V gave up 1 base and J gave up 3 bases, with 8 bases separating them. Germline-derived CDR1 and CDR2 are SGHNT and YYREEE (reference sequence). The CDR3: CASSLRRDYEQYF. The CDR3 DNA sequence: TGTGCCAGCAGCTTGAGGAGGGACTACGAGCAGTACTTC.